This TCR beta chain stems from a study of beta chain features in type 1 diabetes. V was trimmed by 0 bases and J by 4 bases, leaving 9 bases between them. Germline CDR1 and CDR2: SGHDT and YYEEEE. The length of the CDR3 is 14 residues. TCRB transcripts that were expressed got sequenced, as all of the isolated RNA had been reverse transcribed. The data were produced by immunoSEQ multiplex PCR, yet TCRdb's version contains in-frame clones alone and is incomplete. The sample contains fewer than 400,000 clones, about a tenth of which appear only once. This clone was detected ten times or more. Its antigen is unknown. General study points: Compared to healthy donors, patients appeared to have naive, central memory and Treg TCRB repertoires that were more alike. Shorter TCRB CDR3s, moderately but significantly so, were found in Type 1 diabetes patients in all four CD4+ subsets.

The chain recombines TRBV5-6 with TRBJ2-3; weak D call: TRBD2 (6 bases). The sample comprised central memory CD4+ T cells from blood. The sequence was collected from a man under 40 with type 1 diabetes. CDR3 DNA sequence: TGTGCCAGCAGCTTGGGCGGGGTGCCAGATACGCAGTATTTT. It codes for CASSLGGVPDTQYF. The full variable domain, rest sourced from reference TRBV5-6 and TRBJ2-3, is DAGVTQSPTHLIKTRGQQVTLRCSPKSGHDTVSWYQQALGQGPQFIFQYYEEEERQRGNFPDRFSGHQFPNYSSELNVNALLLGDSALYLCASSLGGVPDTQYFGPGTRLTVL.